This TCR beta chain is from a study of cytomegalovirus exposure and HLA in healthy donors. Study background: From donors who were HLA-typed, an early data release held about 89 million unique TCRs.

With regard to this clone: Its antigen is as yet unknown.

Per germline, CDR1 LGHNA and CDR2 YSLEER. The germline V and J ends were trimmed by 6 bases and 1 base, with 7 bases remaining between them. The length of the CDR3 is 13 residues. Primers for the PCR totalled 60 Vbeta and 13 Jbeta. TCRdb keeps only in-frame clones here, not all; method: immunoSEQ multiplex PCR. This table has approximately 190,000 clones, 65% to 85% appearing once. Study-level points and caveats: By a later analysis, the bulk of CMV-associated TCR beta chains appeared HLA-restricted. Listed as cytomegalovirus-associated were 150 to 200 TCR beta chains. TRBV6-2, TRBV6-3 and some other V segments were excluded as indistinguishable.

Sequencing used PBMCs. The source is a middle-aged man in good health and CMV-seropositive. The V and J genes are TRBV4-3 and TRBJ2-1, with a possible D match to TRBD2 (6 bases). The CDR3 nucleotides are TGCGCCAGCAGTAGCGGTTCCTACAATGAGCAGTTCTTC. Protein: CASSSGSYNEQFF.